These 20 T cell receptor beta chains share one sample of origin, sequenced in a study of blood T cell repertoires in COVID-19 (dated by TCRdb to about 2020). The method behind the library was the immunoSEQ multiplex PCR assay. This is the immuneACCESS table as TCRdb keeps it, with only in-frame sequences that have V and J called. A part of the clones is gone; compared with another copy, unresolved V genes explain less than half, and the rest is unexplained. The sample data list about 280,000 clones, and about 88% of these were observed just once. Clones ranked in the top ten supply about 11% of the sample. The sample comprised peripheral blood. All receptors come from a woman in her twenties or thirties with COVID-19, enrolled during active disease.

In DNA form, the CDR3 reads TGCGCCAGCAGTAAAAGTGGAGGGGAATCACCCCTCCACTTT. Translation gives CASSKSGGESPLHF. The rearrangement uses TRBV4-3 and TRBJ1-6; perhaps TRBD1 as D (5 bases). The CDR3 sequence is 14 residues long. V gave up 6 bases and J gave up 10 bases, with 16 bases separating them. Germline assignment: CDR1 LGHNA and CDR2 YSLEER.

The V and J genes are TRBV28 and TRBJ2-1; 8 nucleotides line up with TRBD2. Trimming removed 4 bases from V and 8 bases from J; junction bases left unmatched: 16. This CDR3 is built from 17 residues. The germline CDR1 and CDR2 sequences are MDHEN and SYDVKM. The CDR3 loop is CASSSPPTLGLVYEQFF. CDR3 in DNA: TGTGCCAGCAGTTCTCCACCGACTTTGGGACTAGTCTATGAGCAGTTCTTC. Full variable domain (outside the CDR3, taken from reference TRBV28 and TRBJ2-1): DVKVTQSSRYLVKRTGEKVFLECVQDMDHENMFWYRQDPGLGLRLIYFSYDVKMKEKGDIPEGYSVSREKKERFSLILESASTNQTSMYLCASSSPPTLGLVYEQFFGPGTRLTVL.

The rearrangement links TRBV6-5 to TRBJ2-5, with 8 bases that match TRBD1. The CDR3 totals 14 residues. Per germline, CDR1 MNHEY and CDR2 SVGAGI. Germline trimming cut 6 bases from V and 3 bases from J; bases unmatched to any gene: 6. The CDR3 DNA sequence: TGTGCCAGCAGCGCGCCGGACAGGGAAGAGACCCAGTACTTC. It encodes CASSAPDREETQYF.

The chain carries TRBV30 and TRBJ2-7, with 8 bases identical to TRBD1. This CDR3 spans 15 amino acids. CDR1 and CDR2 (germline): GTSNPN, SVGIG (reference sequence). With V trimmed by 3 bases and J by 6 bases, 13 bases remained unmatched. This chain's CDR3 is CAWSGATGEHPEQYF. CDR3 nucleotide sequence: TGTGCCTGGAGCGGGGCGACAGGGGAACATCCCGAGCAGTACTTC.

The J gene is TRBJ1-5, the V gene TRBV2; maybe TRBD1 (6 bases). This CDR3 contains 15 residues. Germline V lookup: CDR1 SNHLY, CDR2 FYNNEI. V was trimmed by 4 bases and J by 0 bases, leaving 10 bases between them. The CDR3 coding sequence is TGTGCCAGCAGTGTAACAGGGAATAGCAATCAGCCCCAGCATTTT. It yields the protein CASSVTGNSNQPQHF.

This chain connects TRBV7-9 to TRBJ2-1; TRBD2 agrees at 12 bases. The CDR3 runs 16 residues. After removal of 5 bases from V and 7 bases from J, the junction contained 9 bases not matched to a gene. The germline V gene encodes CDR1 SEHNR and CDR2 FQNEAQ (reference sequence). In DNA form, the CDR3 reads TGTGCCAGCAGCCCGCCGACTAGCGGGAGTTCTAATGAGCAGTTCTTC. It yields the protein CASSPPTSGSSNEQFF.

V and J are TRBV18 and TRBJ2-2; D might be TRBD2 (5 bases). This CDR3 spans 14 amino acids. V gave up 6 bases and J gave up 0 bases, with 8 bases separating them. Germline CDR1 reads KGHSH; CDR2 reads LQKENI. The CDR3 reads CASSRTSNTGELFF. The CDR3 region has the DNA TGTGCCAGCTCTCGGACTTCGAACACCGGGGAGCTGTTTTTT. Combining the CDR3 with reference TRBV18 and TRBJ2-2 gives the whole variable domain NAGVMQNPRHLVRRRGQEARLRCSPMKGHSHVYWYRQLPEEGLKFMVYLQKENIIDESGMPKERFSAEFPKEGPSILRIQQVVRGDSAAYFCASSRTSNTGELFFGEGSRLTVL.

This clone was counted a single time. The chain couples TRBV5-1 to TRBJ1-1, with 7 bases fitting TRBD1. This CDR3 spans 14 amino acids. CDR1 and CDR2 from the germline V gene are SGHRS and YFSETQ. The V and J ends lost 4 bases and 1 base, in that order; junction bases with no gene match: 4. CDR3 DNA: TGCGCCAGCAGCCAGGGGGACAGGAACACTGAAGCTTTCTTT. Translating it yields CASSQGDRNTEAFF.

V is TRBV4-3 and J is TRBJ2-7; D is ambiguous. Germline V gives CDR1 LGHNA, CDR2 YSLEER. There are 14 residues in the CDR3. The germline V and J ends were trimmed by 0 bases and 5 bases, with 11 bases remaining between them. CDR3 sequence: CASSQDYPSHEQYF. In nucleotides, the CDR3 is TGCGCCAGCAGCCAAGACTACCCCTCACACGAGCAGTACTTC.

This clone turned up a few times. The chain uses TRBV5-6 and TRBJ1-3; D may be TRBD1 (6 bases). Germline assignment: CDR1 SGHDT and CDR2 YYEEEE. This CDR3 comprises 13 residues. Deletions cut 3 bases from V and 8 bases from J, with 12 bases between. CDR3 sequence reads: CASSWTAADTIYF. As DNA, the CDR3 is TGTGCCAGCAGCTGGACAGCAGCGGACACCATATATTTT.

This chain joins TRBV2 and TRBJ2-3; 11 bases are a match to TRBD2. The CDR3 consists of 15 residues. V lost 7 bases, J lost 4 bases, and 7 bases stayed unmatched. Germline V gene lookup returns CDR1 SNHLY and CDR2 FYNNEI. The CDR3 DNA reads TGTGCCAGCAAATTACTAGCGGGAGTTGCAGATACGCAGTATTTT. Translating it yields CASKLLAGVADTQYF. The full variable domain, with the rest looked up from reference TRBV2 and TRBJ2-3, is EPEVTQTPSHQVTQMGQEVILRCVPISNHLYFYWYRQILGQKVEFLVSFYNNEISEKSEIFDDQFSVERPDGSNFTLKIRSTKLEDSAMYFCASKLLAGVADTQYFGPGTRLTVL.

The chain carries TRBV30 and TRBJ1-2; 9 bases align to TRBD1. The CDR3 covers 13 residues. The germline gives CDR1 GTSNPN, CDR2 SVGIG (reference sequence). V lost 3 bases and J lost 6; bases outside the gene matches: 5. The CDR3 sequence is CAWSSGQGNGYTF. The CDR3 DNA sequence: TGTGCCTGGAGCTCCGGACAGGGGAATGGCTACACCTTC. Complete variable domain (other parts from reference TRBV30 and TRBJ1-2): SQTIHQWPATLVQPVGSPLSLECTVEGTSNPNLYWYRQAAGRGLQLLFYSVGIGQISSEVPQNLSASRPQDRQFILSSKKLLLSDSGFYLCAWSSGQGNGYTFGSGTRLTVV.

CDR3 in DNA: TGTGCCAGCAGCGTAAGCGCGGGAGCCCCCGGGGAGCTGTTTTTT. Translation: CASSVSAGAPGELFF. This chain links TRBV9 with TRBJ2-2, with 7 bases aligning to TRBD2. J gave up 6 bases and V 1 base, and 6 bases lay outside the gene matches. This CDR3 comprises 15 residues. From germline, CDR1 is SGDLS and CDR2 YYNGEE.

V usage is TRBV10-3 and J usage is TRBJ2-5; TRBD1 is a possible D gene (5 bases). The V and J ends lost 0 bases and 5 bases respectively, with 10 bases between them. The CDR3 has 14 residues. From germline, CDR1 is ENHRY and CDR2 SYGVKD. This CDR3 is CAISESGRDETQYF. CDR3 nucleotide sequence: TGTGCCATCAGTGAGTCGGGCAGGGATGAGACCCAGTACTTC.

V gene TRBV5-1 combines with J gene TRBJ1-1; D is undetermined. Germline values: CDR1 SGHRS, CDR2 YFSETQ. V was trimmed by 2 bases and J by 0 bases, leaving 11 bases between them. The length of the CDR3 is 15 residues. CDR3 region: CASSLTGRMNTEAFF. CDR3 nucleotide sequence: TGCGCCAGCAGCTTAACGGGGAGGATGAACACTGAAGCTTTCTTT.

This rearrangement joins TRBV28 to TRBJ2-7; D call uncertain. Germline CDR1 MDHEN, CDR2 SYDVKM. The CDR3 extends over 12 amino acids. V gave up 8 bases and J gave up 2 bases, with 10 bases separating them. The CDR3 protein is CASGQVPYEQYF. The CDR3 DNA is TGTGCCAGCGGGCAGGTCCCCTACGAGCAGTACTTC.

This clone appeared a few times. The CDR3 is CASSDPRGLHEKLFF. The CDR3 nucleotides read TGTGCCAGCAGCGATCCACGGGGGTTACATGAAAAACTGTTTTTT. The chain employs TRBV7-9 and TRBJ1-4, with a weak D call TRBD1 (5 bases). The CDR3 totals 15 residues. The germline V gene encodes CDR1 SEHNR and CDR2 FQNEAQ (reference sequence). Deletions cut 5 bases from V and 6 bases from J, with 16 bases between.

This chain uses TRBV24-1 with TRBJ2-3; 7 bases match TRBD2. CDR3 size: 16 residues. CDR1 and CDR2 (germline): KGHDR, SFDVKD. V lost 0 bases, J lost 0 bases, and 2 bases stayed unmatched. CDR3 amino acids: CATSDLASGSTDTQYF. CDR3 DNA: TGTGCCACCAGTGATTTGGCTAGCGGAAGCACAGATACGCAGTATTTT.

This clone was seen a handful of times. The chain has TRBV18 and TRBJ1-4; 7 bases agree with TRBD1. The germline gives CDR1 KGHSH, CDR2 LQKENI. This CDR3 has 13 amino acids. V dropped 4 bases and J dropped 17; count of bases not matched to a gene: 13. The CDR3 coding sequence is TGTGCCAGCTCACTTGGACAGGACCGCCCTCCCTTTTTT. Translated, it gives CASSLGQDRPPFF.

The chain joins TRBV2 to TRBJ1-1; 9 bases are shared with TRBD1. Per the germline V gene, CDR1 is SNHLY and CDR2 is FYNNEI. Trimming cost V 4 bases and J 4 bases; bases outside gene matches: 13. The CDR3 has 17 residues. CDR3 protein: CASSAGTGRFRTTEAFF. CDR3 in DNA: TGTGCCAGCAGTGCTGGGACAGGGCGATTTCGGACCACTGAAGCTTTCTTT.